Presented here are 25 T cell receptor beta chains from one specimen sequenced in a study of blood T cell repertoires in COVID-19. Repertoires were generated with immunoSEQ multiplex PCR, while TCRdb's copy carries only in-frame clones and drops some. The sample includes roughly 150,000 clones, roughly 93% seen only once; the top ten take roughly 1.9%. Sequenced material: peripheral blood. The source of these receptors is an older woman with COVID-19, enrolled during active disease.

The chain employs TRBV7-9 and TRBJ2-5; TRBD1 matches at 11 bases. V was pared by 7 bases and J by 3 bases, with 4 bases of the junction left unmatched. Per germline, CDR1 SEHNR and CDR2 FQNEAQ (reference sequence). The CDR3 runs 14 residues. The CDR3 region is CASKPGQGEETQYF. CDR3 bases: TGTGCCAGCAAACCGGGACAGGGGGAAGAGACCCAGTACTTC.

J is TRBJ2-1 and V is TRBV5-6, with TRBD2 identical over 7 bases. The length of the CDR3 is 16 residues. After removal of 0 bases from V and 6 bases from J, the junction contained 9 bases not matched to a gene. Germline V gene lookup returns CDR1 SGHDT and CDR2 YYEEEE. The CDR3: CASSLGPTAGFNEQFF. The CDR3 nucleotides are TGTGCCAGCAGCTTGGGCCCTACAGCGGGGTTCAATGAGCAGTTCTTC. The full variable domain, completed using reference TRBV5-6 and TRBJ2-1, is DAGVTQSPTHLIKTRGQQVTLRCSPKSGHDTVSWYQQALGQGPQFIFQYYEEEERQRGNFPDRFSGHQFPNYSSELNVNALLLGDSALYLCASSLGPTAGFNEQFFGPGTRLTVL.

V and J are TRBV7-3 and TRBJ1-1, with D uncertain. The CDR3 runs to 15 residues. Germline V gives CDR1 SGHTA, CDR2 FQGTGA. The V and J ends lost 2 bases and 5 bases respectively, with 15 bases between them. The CDR3 region has the DNA TGTGCCAGCAGCTTATTTGGCGGGTTGAGAACTGAAGCTTTCTTT. Translating gives CASSLFGGLRTEAFF.

This clone was seen a single time. This specimen includes other DNA sequences encoding the same CDR3. The chain is built from TRBV4-3 and TRBJ2-2, with D maybe TRBD1 (6 bases). Looked up from germline, CDR1 is LGHNA and CDR2 is YSLEER. V was clipped by 0 bases and J by 6 bases, with 8 bases between them. The CDR3 is 14 residues long. CDR3 DNA sequence: TGCGCCAGCAGCCAAGACAGGGGTCCCGGGGAGCTGTTTTTT. This codes for CASSQDRGPGELFF.

Worth noting for this clone: At one end the junction does not follow the germline gene, possibly because of a read error. The chain has TRBV6-5 and TRBJ1-1; D not certain. The CDR3 consists of 15 residues. Germline lookup yields CDR1 MNHEY and CDR2 SVGAGI. The chain's CDR3 is CAISSSSRGNTEAFF. CDR3 in DNA: TGTGCCATCAGTAGTAGTAGTCGAGGGAACACTGAAGCTTTCTTT.

The count of this clone is one. The rearrangement uses TRBV29-1 and TRBJ2-1; TRBD2 might be the D (5 bases). This CDR3 has 12 residues. Trimming left V 3 bases short and J 7 bases short, with 10 bases between. The V gene's germline CDR1 is SQVTM and CDR2 ANQGSEA. The CDR3 region is CSVESGLNEQFF. CDR3 nucleotides: TGCAGCGTTGAGTCGGGGTTGAATGAGCAGTTCTTC.

The chain employs TRBV4-2 and TRBJ2-7; D may be TRBD2 (6 bases). Germline assignment: CDR1 LGHNA and CDR2 YNFKEQ. The CDR3 contains 13 residues. Trimming shortened V by 4 bases and J by 5 bases, and 12 bases separated the two germline ends. As DNA, the CDR3 is TGTGCCAGCAGCCCCAGTGGAGGGGACGAGCAGTACTTC. Translating it yields CASSPSGGDEQYF.

This chain joins TRBV5-1 and TRBJ1-1; no definite D call. Germline loops: CDR1 SGHRS, CDR2 YFSETQ. The CDR3 consists of 14 residues. The V end lost 2 bases, the J end lost 6 bases, and 14 bases lay between the germline ends. CDR3 region: CASSFEGKSPEAFF. DNA for the CDR3: TGCGCCAGCAGCTTTGAGGGAAAAAGTCCTGAAGCTTTCTTT.

The chain employs TRBV29-1 and TRBJ1-2; perhaps TRBD1 as D (6 bases). This CDR3 has 13 residues. V lost 7 bases, J lost 0 bases, and 12 bases lay in between. Germline values: CDR1 SQVTM, CDR2 ANQGSEA. DNA of the CDR3: TGCAGCGCAGCGGGGGGCACTAACTATGGCTACACCTTC. Protein sequence: CSAAGGTNYGYTF.

This rearrangement joins TRBV7-8 to TRBJ1-1; 7 nucleotides match TRBD1. Germline CDR1 is SGHVS and CDR2 is FQNEAQ. This CDR3 is 15 amino acids long. V was pared by 1 base and J by 1 base, with 3 bases of the junction left unmatched. CDR3: CASSLVAGGNTEAFF. The CDR3 DNA sequence: TGTGCCAGCAGCTTAGTTGCAGGGGGGAACACTGAAGCTTTCTTT.

The rearrangement links TRBV7-6 to TRBJ1-2, with a weak D call TRBD1 (5 bases). V shed 4 bases and J shed 7 bases, with 25 bases lying between them. This CDR3 has 17 residues. Germline V gene sequence: CDR1 SGHVS, CDR2 FNYEAQ. CDR3 sequence (DNA): TGTGCCAGCAGCTCCACTCCGAACCAGGTCAGGGCTGGTGGCTACACCTTC. This sequence encodes CASSSTPNQVRAGGYTF.

The V call is TRBV5-1, the J call TRBJ2-7; the match to TRBD1 covers 9 bases. Trimming at V came to 3 bases and at J to 1 base, leaving 5 bases not matched to a gene. CDR3 length: 15 residues. Germline lookup yields CDR1 SGHRS and CDR2 YFSETQ. This chain's CDR3 is CASSSGTGRSYEQYF. Written as DNA, the CDR3 is TGCGCCAGCAGCTCAGGGACAGGGAGATCCTACGAGCAGTACTTC.

This chain joins TRBV18 and TRBJ1-1; D possibly corresponds to TRBD1 (6 bases). The V gene's germline CDR1 is KGHSH and CDR2 LQKENI. This CDR3 has 16 amino acids. V was cut by 6 bases and J by 1 base, with 18 bases left in between. CDR3 DNA sequence: TGTGCCAGCTCGCTCATATGGCGGGGGGCGAACACTGAAGCTTTCTTT. Translated, it gives CASSLIWRGANTEAFF.

V usage is TRBV14 and J usage is TRBJ1-1, with no clear D. CDR3 length: 13 amino acids. From germline, CDR1 is SGHDN and CDR2 FVKESK. V was pared by 5 bases and J by 0 bases, with 7 bases between. DNA for the CDR3: TGTGCCAGCAGCTATACATTGAACACTGAAGCTTTCTTT. It encodes CASSYTLNTEAFF.

V is TRBV7-2 and J is TRBJ1-5; D gene uncertain. CDR3 length equals 16 residues. Germline-derived CDR1 and CDR2 are SGHTA and FQGNSA. V was clipped by 5 bases and J by 0 bases, with 14 bases between them. CDR3 bases: TGTGCCAGCAGCCAGTCAGGCGTGAATAGCAATCAGCCCCAGCATTTT. It is translated as CASSQSGVNSNQPQHF.

This chain links TRBV5-1 with TRBJ1-6, with unresolved D. Germline CDR1 is SGHRS and CDR2 is YFSETQ. The V end lost 1 base, the J end lost 9 bases, and 11 bases lay between the germline ends. This CDR3 has 14 amino acids. CDR3 DNA: TGCGCCAGCAGCTTGAGCGGGGTGGGTTCACCCCTCCACTTT. Its protein product is CASSLSGVGSPLHF.

The rearrangement links TRBV30 to TRBJ1-2, with D possibly TRBD1 on 6 matching bases. The V end was cut by 0 bases, the J end by 14 bases, with 16 bases between. CDR1 is GTSNPN and CDR2 is SVGIG in the germline V gene (reference sequence). The length of the CDR3 is 12 residues. CDR3 DNA: TGTGCCTGGAGTGTACAGGGTCCCCTTCGTACCTTC. Translated, it gives CAWSVQGPLRTF.

The genes are TRBV9 and TRBJ1-2, with 7 bases fitting TRBD1. The CDR3 is 15 amino acids. CDR1 is SGDLS and CDR2 is YYNGEE in the germline V gene. V lost 4 bases and J lost 4; bases outside the gene matches: 10. CDR3 sequence reads: CASSSRTGEGYGYTF. Written as DNA, the CDR3 is TGTGCCAGCAGCAGTAGGACAGGCGAGGGCTATGGCTACACCTTC.

The CDR3 region has the DNA TGTGCCAGCAGCTTAAAACTAGCGGGGGGGCCCGCAGATACGCAGTATTTT. Translating it yields CASSLKLAGGPADTQYF. V gene TRBV7-2 combines with J gene TRBJ2-3; 13 positions agree with TRBD2. The CDR3 totals 17 residues. The J segment lost 4 bases and the V segment lost 2 bases, leaving 6 bases of the junction unmatched. Germline CDR1 and CDR2: SGHTA and FQGNSA.

V is TRBV20-1 and J is TRBJ2-7; D is ambiguous. V lost 2 bases and J lost 4, with 3 bases in between. Germline V gene sequence: CDR1 DFQATT, CDR2 SNEGSKA (reference sequence). The CDR3 consists of 10 residues. The CDR3: CSARQYEQYF. CDR3 DNA: TGCAGTGCTAGACAGTACGAGCAGTACTTC.

The chain has TRBV20-1 and TRBJ2-5; 9 nucleotides line up with TRBD2. V gave up 3 bases and J gave up 4 bases; unmatched junction bases: 6. The germline CDR1 and CDR2 sequences are DFQATT and SNEGSKA (reference sequence). This CDR3 is built from 14 residues. DNA for the CDR3: TGCAGTGCTAGTCGCGGGGGGGTAACAGAGACCCAGTACTTC. Encoded protein: CSASRGGVTETQYF.

The chain is built from TRBV3-1 (or the pseudogene TRBV3-2) and TRBJ1-1, with 7 bases aligning to TRBD1. J was trimmed by 6 bases and V by 6 bases; bases with no gene match: 10. The CDR3 spans 14 residues. Germline CDR1 and CDR2: LGHDT and YNNKEL (reference sequence). CDR3 bases: TGTGCCAGCAGTCCTGGGACAGCGGTACCTGAAGCTTTCTTT. Protein sequence: CASSPGTAVPEAFF.

The V and J genes are TRBV4-2 and TRBJ1-4; D not resolved. Germline CDR1 LGHNA, CDR2 YNFKEQ. This CDR3 comprises 16 residues. V lost 0 bases to trimming and J lost 5 bases, with 13 bases between them. This CDR3 reads CASSQDHGRYNEKLFF. As DNA, the CDR3 is TGTGCCAGCAGCCAAGATCATGGGAGGTACAATGAAAAACTGTTTTTT.

This chain connects TRBV19 to TRBJ1-6, with TRBD1 identical over 9 bases. The CDR3 is made up of 15 amino acids. Germline assignment: CDR1 LNHDA and CDR2 SQIVND (reference sequence). The ends lost 5 bases at V and 10 bases at J; junction bases unmatched: 9. The chain's CDR3 is CASSPTWTGVSPLHF. In DNA form, the CDR3 reads TGTGCCAGTAGTCCGACGTGGACAGGGGTCTCACCCCTCCACTTT.

The V gene is TRBV7-2, the J gene TRBJ1-1; D unclear. From germline, CDR1 is SGHTA and CDR2 FQGNSA. Trimming left V 2 bases short and J 1 base short, with 8 bases between. This CDR3 is built from 14 residues. The CDR3: CASSLMKANTEAFF. The DNA of the CDR3 is TGTGCCAGCAGCTTAATGAAAGCGAACACTGAAGCTTTCTTT. Variable domain in full (rest from reference TRBV7-2 and TRBJ1-1): GAGVSQSPSNKVTEKGKDVELRCDPISGHTALYWYRQSLGQGLEFLIYFQGNSAPDKSGLPSDRFSAERTGGSVSTLTIQRTQQEDSAVYLCASSLMKANTEAFFGQGTRLTVV.